This T cell receptor (beta chain) was found in a study of long-term antiretroviral therapy in people with HIV (dated by TCRdb to the early 2020s). Regarding the study in general: The earliest samples were collected approximately a decade before the 2015 WHO recommendation for immediate ART, a period when ART was typically delayed until CD4 counts fell. From 25 to 30 adults with confirmed HIV infection, the cohort provided under 250 cryopreserved PBMC samples, gathered serially across a mean of approximately six years (range 1-12). Of the roughly 32 participants with HIV, roughly 10 were female. Test extractions of a monoclonal T-cell line alongside some 36 polyclonal samples showed no cross-contamination during QIAcube processing. Whether ART initiation and durable HIV suppression were associated with changes in peripheral blood TRB repertoire composition and diversity was tested in a retrospective serial study.

The CDR1 and CDR2 encoded by the germline V gene are MNHEY and SVGAGI. The cysteine opens and the phenylalanine closes a CDR3 of 15 amino acids. Only the CDR3 DNA stays, 45 bases, in frame from base 1. The junction shows trimming of 6 bases on V and 4 bases on J, and the gene matches do not reach 4 bases of it. Sequencing of the TRB variable region was done with the immunoSEQ hsTCRB v3.0 assay at survey level resolution. The targeted TRB sequencing depth was roughly 35,000-50,000 T-cell genomes per sample. Pooled TRB libraries were sequenced on an Illumina MiSeq with a v3 150-cycle kit. The authors' pipeline ran thus. Repertoire analysis was run in R within a reproducible Nextflow workflow that covered QC, data transformation and analysis. LymphoSeq2, an R package for exploring AIRR-Seq data, was used to implement the custom analyses. After excluding a few samples that yielded fewer than 5000 total TRB sequences, some 190 HIV repertoires remained for analysis. Among the approximately 180 HIV repertoires that were kept, around 60 were collected before ART initiation and under 150 were collected after ART initiation. Repertoires were downsampled to 5000 TRB nucleotide sequences, with summary statistics averaged over 100 downsampling iterations. The analysis kept only TRB sequences whose CDR3 regions were at least seven amino acids long. Two measures captured diversity: a Shannon entropy-derived clonality score and the Gini coefficient. In the repertoire networks, any two of the top 5000 CDR3 amino acid sequences were linked whenever the two sequences differed by an edit distance of one. Antigen specificity groups and MHC restriction were predicted for TRB CDR3 amino acid sequences with GLIPH2. CDR3 amino acid sequences were matched against VDJdb and McPAS-TCR to flag known CMV, EBV, HIV or tissue antigen associations. Pre-ART, post-ART and control groups were compared with Wilcoxon signed-rank tests and Holm-Bonferroni correction. The source is immuneACCESS, and TCRdb retained only in-frame sequences with V and J called. Part of the clones is not carried over; for the studies checked, unresolved V genes explain less than half of this, and the remainder is unexplained. V and J calls and clone size are as listed in that table; D and trimming were resolved from the DNA. In this sample the table shows 25,000 to 35,000 clones, less than 98% of which occur a single time. Of the sample, under 3.5% falls within the top ten clones.

Note on this clone: The antigen this receptor binds is unknown. One base away there is no much larger clone; base qualities are not given.

Inclusion was restricted to participants for whom at least one PBMC sample before ART initiation and at least two post-ART samples were available. Every participant with HIV received treatment in the United States of America. Before DNA extraction, cryopreserved samples containing about 1-11 million PBMC were thawed and washed. At the time of the earliest PBMC sample, participants with HIV were aged between about 20 and 55 years. Per participant, PBMC samples came from 1-4 timepoints prior to ART initiation and 2-8 timepoints following ART initiation, for a median of 7 samples. Serial HIV viral load, CD4+ T-cell count, ART history and demographic data were obtained for every participant. Genomic DNA was extracted from unsorted PBMC with a Qiagen kit on a QIAcube, with processing performed in batches of 12 samples. On the study overall, not on this receptor specifically: The repertoire was dominated across all time points by expanded TRB clones identified before ART initiation, although this dominance was seen to fluctuate and to decrease in many PLHIV after ART. Starting ART was linked to a significant rise in TRB diversity, yet even with long-term ART the diversity remained significantly lower than in transplant donor controls. HIV repertoires had narrower CDR3 length ranges than controls, and the network structure suggested an antigen-experienced repertoire that shifted only slightly toward naive after ART. The samples were dated from about 2004 to 2018, and the ART regimens that were used may be less effective than current ART regimens. Inferences about post-ART repertoire changes are limited because no data were available on ART adherence, viral resistance or therapy changes. Unsorted PBMC were profiled instead of sorted CD4+ and CD8+ T cells because pre-ART samples had limited cell numbers. Because PBMC availability was limited, only the TCR beta chain was sequenced, with no alpha chain pairing.

Here the chain combines TRBV6-5 and TRBJ2-1, and 12 bases in between align with TRBD1. The sequence came from a man aged 25-45 years with HIV. Sequenced material: unsorted PBMCs, taken 6.9 years after starting antiretroviral therapy. The CDR3 has the sequence CASRGGQGAYNEQFF. The nucleotide sequence reads as follows: TGTGCCAGCAGAGGGGGACAGGGGGCATACAATGAGCAGTTCTTC.